This TCR beta chain was recorded in a study of T cells in Graves' hyperthyroidism and ophthalmopathy. General observations from the study: Blood shared most expanded thyroid clonotypes above 0.001.

In its sample, this clonotype was seen a few times. Its antigen is currently unknown. There were TCR beta CDR3 regions amplified from RNA transcripts. Primed by the HTBI set, a first-round RT-PCR was run on the TCR CDR3. A single record per CDR3 protein comes from TCRdb applying MiXCR to the multiplex PCR reads. The sample carries hundreds of thousands of distinct CDR3 sequences, roughly a quarter recorded once. The receptor's source is a woman aged 25 to 39 with Graves' ophthalmopathy. Sequencing was done on a sample of blood.

In DNA, the CDR3 is TGTGCCAGCAGTTCCGGGACAGGGTCGAACACTGAAGCTTTCTTT. Amino acid sequence: CASSSGTGSNTEAFF. This chain joins TRBV6-5 and TRBJ1-1; 9 nucleotides agree with TRBD1. The J segment lost 1 base and the V segment lost 4 bases, leaving 4 bases of the junction unmatched. From germline, CDR1 is MNHEY and CDR2 SVGAGI. This CDR3 spans 15 amino acids.